These T cell receptor beta chains were read from a single sample in a study of siplizumab effects on memory and regulatory T cells. Profiling relied on immunoSEQ multiplex PCR, and the TCRdb table lists in-frame clones only, not all of them. The sample shows about 50,000 clones, more than 75% of them seen only once. Sequenced sample: naive CD8+ T cells sorted from blood. The receptor source for this set is a human donor in good health. CDR3s include the opening cysteine and the closing phenylalanine or tryptophan. The D gene is left open where the match is weak. The listing skips clone size in some rows; elsewhere it reads once, few, many or a size class.

clone_size	d_call	v_call	j_call	cdr3_nt	cdr3_aa
.	.	TRBV2	TRBJ2-7	TGTGCCAGCAGTTGGGTGGGGGAGCAGTACTTC	CASSWVGEQYF
.	.	TRBV6-5	TRBJ1-1	TGTGCCAGCAGCCCTGCGCAGGGAGCCACTGAAGCTTTCTTT	CASSPAQGATEAFF
.	.	TRBV7-9	TRBJ2-1	TGTGCCAGCAGCCCCCACGCAGACAATGAGCAGTTCTTC	CASSPHADNEQFF
.	TRBD1	TRBV9	TRBJ2-7	TGTGCCAGCAGCGCCGGACAGGACCTATACGAGCAGTACTTC	CASSAGQDLYEQYF
.	.	TRBV19	TRBJ2-1	TGTGCCAGCTCCAGCGAAGGGGGAAATGAGCAGTTCTTC	CASSSEGGNEQFF
.	.	TRBV5-4	TRBJ2-7	TGTGCCAGCAGCTTTGGCATCACGGGTTACGAGCAGTACTTC	CASSFGITGYEQYF
.	.	TRBV5-5	TRBJ2-2	TGTGCCAGCAGCTTGGCCCCGGTAACCGGGGAGCTGTTTTTT	CASSLAPVTGELFF
.	.	TRBV5-8	TRBJ1-4	TGTGCCAGCACATGGGGCCGAGTCGGTGGTGAAAAACTGTTTTTT	CASTWGRVGGEKLFF
.	.	TRBV4-1	TRBJ1-1	TGCGCCAGCAGCCAAGATGGCCAGGCGATGAACACTGAAGCTTTCTTT	CASSQDGQAMNTEAFF
.	TRBD2	TRBV4-1	TRBJ2-1	TGCGCCAGCAGCCTCGGGGGTAGCGGGAACAATGAGCAGTTCTTC	CASSLGGSGNNEQFF
.	TRBD2	TRBV2	TRBJ2-1	TGTGCCAGCAGTGAAGGCGGGGGAACCTACAATGAGCAGTTCTTC	CASSEGGGTYNEQFF
.	.	TRBV9	TRBJ1-6	TGTGCCAGCAGCGTACCCGGGGGTAATTCACCCCTCCACTTT	CASSVPGGNSPLHF
.	TRBD1	TRBV5-6	TRBJ2-2	TGTGCCAGCAGCCTGGACAGGCCCGGGGAGCTGTTTTTT	CASSLDRPGELFF
.	TRBD2	TRBV5-4	TRBJ2-7	TGTGCCAGCAGCCTGGGGTCCCGCGGGAGCTCCTACGAGCAGTACTTC	CASSLGSRGSSYEQYF
.	TRBD1	TRBV5-4	TRBJ2-1	TGTGCCAGCAGCTTGGATTCTGGACAGGGGCACAATGAGCAGTTCTTC	CASSLDSGQGHNEQFF
.	.	TRBV27	TRBJ1-1	TGTGCCAGCAGCTCAAATTGGTCAGACAGGGAAGCTTTCTTT	CASSSNWSDREAFF
few	.	TRBV7-2	TRBJ1-1	TGTGCCAGCAGCTTAGGCAGCCCTGAAGCTTTCTTT	CASSLGSPEAFF
.	.	TRBV7-9	TRBJ2-2	TGTGCCAGCAGCTTAGACACAGGGGAGGCCGGGGAGCTGTTTTTT	CASSLDTGEAGELFF
.	.	TRBV5-4	TRBJ2-7	TGTGCCAGCAGCTTGGGCCTTTCGGTTTACGAGCAGTACTTC	CASSLGLSVYEQYF
few	.	TRBV9	TRBJ1-2	TGTGCCAGCAGCGTAAACGCCAAGGGCAGTAACTATGGCTACACCTTC	CASSVNAKGSNYGYTF
once	.	TRBV18	TRBJ1-1	TGTGCCAGCTCAGAGTCTGGTTGGGGCACTGAAGCTTTCTTT	CASSESGWGTEAFF
once	.	TRBV5-6	TRBJ2-7	TGTGCCAGCAGCTTTGAGGTATCCTACGAGCAGTACTTC	CASSFEVSYEQYF
.	.	TRBV4-2	TRBJ2-7	TGTGCCAGCAGCCACGACATTGGGGGGGCCTCCTACGAGCAGTACTTC	CASSHDIGGASYEQYF
.	.	TRBV19	TRBJ1-1	TGTGCCAGTAGTATTAAGAGAATGAACACTGAAGCTTTCTTT	CASSIKRMNTEAFF
.	.	TRBV23-1	TRBJ2-5	TGCGCCAGCAGTCAACGGCTGAAGATAGAGGGGGGGCTGCAAGAGACCCAGTACTTC	CASSQRLKIEGGLQETQYF
.	TRBD1	TRBV15	TRBJ1-2	TGTGCCACCAGCAGAGGCTTAACCCGAGGACAGGCTGGGGATGGCTACACCTTC	CATSRGLTRGQAGDGYTF
.	.	TRBV29-1	TRBJ1-1	TGCAGCGTTGAAATTCTGGACACTGAAGCTTTCTTT	CSVEILDTEAFF
.	TRBD2	TRBV27	TRBJ2-1	TGTGCCAGCAGTTCCGATCTGGGACTAGCGGGAGCCAATGAGCAGTTCTTC	CASSSDLGLAGANEQFF
.	TRBD2	TRBV11-2	TRBJ2-3	TGTGCCAGCAGCTTATACGGACTAGCGGAATACCACTTCACAGATACGCAGTATTTT	CASSLYGLAEYHFTDTQYF
.	.	TRBV6-5	TRBJ2-7	TGTGCCAGCAGGGTGGGAGAGGCCACCTACGAGCAGTACTTC	CASRVGEATYEQYF
.	.	TRBV6-5	TRBJ2-7	TGTGCCGCGTGGGGTATGGGTTACGAGCAGTACTTC	CAAWGMGYEQYF
.	.	TRBV27	TRBJ2-7	TGTGCCAGCAGTTTAATGGGCCCTAGCTCCTACGAGCAGTACTTC	CASSLMGPSSYEQYF
.	TRBD1	TRBV2	TRBJ2-2	TGTGCCAGCAGGGATACAGGGGGCCTTGGCGGGGAGCTGTTTTTT	CASRDTGGLGGELFF
.	.	TRBV5-1	TRBJ2-7	TGCGCCAGCAGCCCAACGGGGGCCACCTACGAGCAGTACTTC	CASSPTGATYEQYF
.	.	TRBV11-2	TRBJ1-1	TGTGCCAGCAGCGACCTTCAGCCAGTTGAAGCTTTCTTT	CASSDLQPVEAFF
few	TRBD2	TRBV4-1	TRBJ2-7	TGCGCCAGCAGTATAGCGGGAGGCTACGAGCAGTACTTC	CASSIAGGYEQYF
.	.	TRBV5-6	TRBJ2-7	TGTGCCAGCAGCTTGGGATATGACGAGCAGTACTTC	CASSLGYDEQYF
.	.	TRBV4-1	TRBJ1-3	TGCGCCAGCACCCTGGGGGGGGGACCAGGAAACACCATATATTTT	CASTLGGGPGNTIYF
once	.	TRBV5-6	TRBJ1-2	TGTGCCAGCAGCTTGGGAGGAGGCTACACCTTC	CASSLGGGYTF
once	.	TRBV6-1	TRBJ1-4	TGTGCCAGCAGTGTTCCCCTACCTCCAATTGCAACTAATGAAAAACTGTTTTTT	CASSVPLPPIATNEKLFF
.	TRBD2	TRBV19	TRBJ2-3	TGTGCCAGTAATGGGGACTATGGCACAGATACGCAGTATTTT	CASNGDYGTDTQYF
.	.	TRBV6-5	TRBJ2-7	TGTGCCAGCAGTCCAGGCAGCTATTCCTACGAGCAGTACTTC	CASSPGSYSYEQYF
once	.	TRBV25-1	TRBJ2-7	TGTGCCAGCAGCCTAGGACACAACTACGAGCAGTACTTC	CASSLGHNYEQYF
.	TRBD2	TRBV9	TRBJ2-1	TGTGCCAGCAGTGGTGGGACTAGCGGAGACTACAATGAGCAGTTCTTC	CASSGGTSGDYNEQFF
.	.	TRBV20-1	TRBJ2-7	TGCAGTGAGGGAAGCACGTACGAGCAGTACTTC	CSEGSTYEQYF